Shown below are 21 T cell receptor beta chains from a single sample sequenced in a study of cytomegalovirus exposure and HLA in healthy donors. Both 60 Vbeta primers and 13 Jbeta primers went into the PCR. The method was immunoSEQ multiplex PCR; TCRdb's version includes in-frame clones alone and lacks a portion of them. Of around 80,000 clones listed, around 79% are singletons. The sample comprised PBMCs. These receptors were obtained from a female donor in good health and CMV-seronegative.

This clone appeared a few times. This sequence joins TRBV6-5 and TRBJ1-3; 8 bases are shared with TRBD1. V lost 2 bases to trimming and J lost 4 bases; unmatched junction nucleotides: 7. The CDR3 is 16 amino acids. CDR1 and CDR2 from the germline V gene are MNHEY and SVGAGI. In DNA form, the CDR3 reads TGTGCCAGCAGTTACGGGCAGGGGGCGCAGGGAAACACCATATATTTT. Amino acid sequence: CASSYGQGAQGNTIYF.

The J gene is TRBJ2-2, the V gene TRBV7-8; weak D call: TRBD1 (5 bases). V was clipped by 3 bases and J by 1 base, with 9 bases between them. The CDR3 sequence is 15 residues long. Germline values: CDR1 SGHVS, CDR2 FQNEAQ. Written as DNA, the CDR3 is TGTGCCAGCAGCTTCAGGGAAGTGAACACCGGGGAGCTGTTTTTT. Protein sequence: CASSFREVNTGELFF.

The chain has TRBV10-3 and TRBJ1-5; 10 bases line up with TRBD1. V was clipped by 2 bases and J by 2 bases; unmatched bases: 3. This CDR3 has 16 residues. Germline CDR1 ENHRY, CDR2 SYGVKD. The CDR3 sequence is CAISEPGTGGNQPQHF. DNA for the CDR3: TGTGCCATCAGTGAGCCCGGGACAGGGGGCAATCAGCCCCAGCATTTT.

This clone was found a few times. The DNA of the CDR3 is TGTGCCAGCAGTGAATATAGCAATCAGCCCCAGCATTTT. The encoded protein is CASSEYSNQPQHF. This chain links TRBV2 with TRBJ1-5; D remains unclear. The CDR3 has 13 residues. Germline V gene sequence: CDR1 SNHLY, CDR2 FYNNEI. Trimming shortened V by 2 bases and J by 0 bases, and 2 bases separated the two germline ends.

The genes are TRBV28 and TRBJ2-7, with D unresolved. CDR3 length: 12 amino acids. Trimming took off 3 bases at V and 6 bases at J, with 9 bases between the two ends. CDR1 and CDR2 from the germline V gene are MDHEN and SYDVKM. The CDR3 reads CASSLQHGEQYF. Written as DNA, the CDR3 is TGTGCCAGCAGTTTGCAACATGGCGAGCAGTACTTC.

The chain has TRBV27 and TRBJ1-2, with 12 bases aligning to TRBD1. Germline lookup yields CDR1 MNHEY and CDR2 SMNVEV (reference sequence). V dropped 1 base and J dropped 8; count of bases not matched to a gene: 5. CDR3 length: 15 residues. The CDR3 reads CASSLWGTGGSGYTF. CDR3 DNA: TGTGCCAGCAGTTTATGGGGGACAGGGGGCAGCGGCTACACCTTC.

The rearrangement uses TRBV6-1 and TRBJ2-3; D remains unclear. CDR1 and CDR2 from the germline V gene are MNHNS and SASEGT. V lost 5 bases, J lost 9 bases, and 12 bases lay in between. This CDR3 is built from 12 residues. The CDR3 DNA reads as TGTGCCAGCAGTCGAAGGTACAGCACGCAGTATTTT. Translated: CASSRRYSTQYF.

The chain carries TRBV27 and TRBJ1-2; the match to TRBD1 covers 11 bases. Germline values: CDR1 MNHEY, CDR2 SMNVEV (reference sequence). The CDR3 spans 15 residues. The junction had 8 bases not matched to a gene; V was cut back by 6 bases and J by 5 bases. This chain's CDR3 is CASRLGTGGGYGYTF. CDR3 sequence (DNA): TGTGCCAGCAGGCTCGGGACAGGGGGAGGGTATGGCTACACCTTC.

This clone was detected only a few times. This chain uses TRBV19 with TRBJ1-5; D perhaps matches TRBD1 (6 bases). Germline V lookup: CDR1 LNHDA, CDR2 SQIVND (reference sequence). This CDR3 is built from 15 residues. Trimming took 5 bases from V and 2 from J, leaving 13 bases between them. DNA for the CDR3: TGTGCCAGTAGTCCTCAGGGGCCCCGCAATCAGCCCCAGCATTTT. As protein: CASSPQGPRNQPQHF. The whole variable domain, filled in from reference TRBV19 and TRBJ1-5, reads DGGITQSPKYLFRKEGQNVTLSCEQNLNHDAMYWYRQDPGQGLRLIYYSQIVNDFQKGDIAEGYSVSREKKESFPLTVTSAQKNPTAFYLCASSPQGPRNQPQHFGDGTRLSIL.

CDR3: CASSFTASGANVLTF. The CDR3 DNA sequence: TGTGCCAGCAGCTTTACAGCCTCTGGGGCCAACGTCCTGACTTTC. The gene calls are TRBV5-6 and TRBJ2-6; D gene ambiguous. CDR1 is SGHDT, CDR2 YYEEEE, per germline. The CDR3 length is 15 residues. V shed 2 bases and J shed 0 bases, with 6 bases lying between them.

The chain is built from TRBV14 and TRBJ2-1; D might be TRBD2 (6 bases). The CDR3 has 18 residues. Germline V lookup: CDR1 SGHDN, CDR2 FVKESK. Deletions cut 1 base from V and 8 bases from J, with 24 bases between. The CDR3 bases are TGTGCCAGCAGCCAAGCAGCTCCATGGAAGGGTTCGGGAGATGAGCAGTTCTTC. Protein product: CASSQAAPWKGSGDEQFF.

The chain is built from TRBV6-6 and TRBJ1-5; 10 bases line up with TRBD1. CDR1 is MNHNY, CDR2 SVGAGI, per germline (reference sequence). After removal of 3 bases from V and 6 bases from J, the junction contained 8 bases not matched to a gene. The CDR3 totals 16 residues. The CDR3 sequence: CASSYVGTGVSQPQHF. The CDR3 region has the DNA TGTGCCAGCAGTTATGTCGGGACAGGGGTCAGTCAGCCCCAGCATTTT.

This clone was seen only a few times. V usage is TRBV7-2 and J usage is TRBJ2-7, with a possible D match to TRBD1 (6 bases). With 5 bases removed from V and 0 bases from J, the gap between germline ends came to 11 bases. Germline V lookup: CDR1 SGHTA, CDR2 FQGNSA. This CDR3 contains 14 residues. The DNA of the CDR3 is TGTGCCAGCAGCCCTGACAGGAACTCCTACGAGCAGTACTTC. It yields the protein CASSPDRNSYEQYF. Using reference TRBV7-2 and TRBJ2-7 for the parts outside the CDR3, the full variable domain is GAGVSQSPSNKVTEKGKDVELRCDPISGHTALYWYRQSLGQGLEFLIYFQGNSAPDKSGLPSDRFSAERTGGSVSTLTIQRTQQEDSAVYLCASSPDRNSYEQYFGPGTRLTVT.

V usage is TRBV6-4 and J usage is TRBJ2-1; D is undetermined. CDR1 and CDR2 (germline): MRHNA, SNTAGT. The CDR3 runs to 15 residues. Trimming removed 3 bases from V and 5 bases from J, with 14 bases in between. The CDR3 sequence: CASSELALLNNEQFF. For the CDR3, the DNA is TGTGCCAGCAGTGAATTGGCCCTCTTAAACAATGAGCAGTTCTTC.

The rearrangement links TRBV2 to TRBJ2-1, with D possibly matching TRBD2 (6 bases). V was trimmed by 11 bases and J by 7 bases, leaving 21 bases between them. The CDR3 length is 14 residues. Germline CDR1 and CDR2: SNHLY and FYNNEI. Here the CDR3 reads CAGRLGENVNEQFF. CDR3 DNA sequence: TGTGCCGGACGACTAGGAGAAAATGTAAATGAGCAGTTCTTC.

In nucleotides, the CDR3 is TGTGCCAGCAGCTTAGATAGAGAGGCCCCGGTAGCTTTCTTT. It specifies CASSLDREAPVAFF. The chain employs TRBV7-9 and TRBJ1-1; D is unresolved. The CDR3 sequence is 14 residues long. Trimming left V 1 base short and J 10 bases short, with 16 bases between. Per the germline V gene, CDR1 is SEHNR and CDR2 is FQNEAQ (reference sequence).

This clone was seen more than once but under ten times. The V call is TRBV4-3, the J call TRBJ1-3; no clear D gene. V was shortened by 0 bases and J by 4 bases, with 19 bases between the two germline ends. The CDR3 contains 18 residues. Germline loops: CDR1 LGHNA, CDR2 YSLEER. CDR3 bases: TGCGCCAGCAGCCAAGATTTATTGGGATCGAGGGCCGGAAACACCATATATTTT. Protein product: CASSQDLLGSRAGNTIYF.

This sequence joins TRBV13 and TRBJ1-1; D unresolved. The CDR3 contains 12 residues. Germline V gene lookup returns CDR1 PRHDT and CDR2 FYEKMQ (reference sequence). Trimming shortened V by 10 bases and J by 4 bases, and 13 bases separated the two germline ends. The chain's CDR3 is CATLERGTEAFF. CDR3 DNA: TGTGCCACCCTGGAACGAGGCACTGAAGCTTTCTTT.

The V and J genes are TRBV25-1 and TRBJ2-1; D may be TRBD1 (5 bases). The CDR3 covers 15 residues. Deletions cut 4 bases from V and 0 bases from J, with 10 bases between. In germline, CDR1 is MGHDK, CDR2 SYGVNS. DNA for the CDR3: TGTGCCAGCAGTGGGCGACAGATCTCCTACAATGAGCAGTTCTTC. Translating gives CASSGRQISYNEQFF.

V gene TRBV6-5 combines with J gene TRBJ2-7; unclear D gene. Germline V gene sequence: CDR1 MNHEY, CDR2 SVGAGI. The CDR3 is 15 amino acids. V was shortened by 2 bases and J by 2 bases, with 13 bases between the two germline ends. The CDR3 sequence: CASSYRGDLPYEQYF. CDR3 in DNA: TGTGCCAGCAGTTACCGAGGCGACCTCCCCTACGAGCAGTACTTC.

The chain employs TRBV28 and TRBJ1-3, with D possibly matching TRBD1 (6 bases). With 5 bases removed from V and 2 bases from J, the gap between germline ends came to 13 bases. Germline V gene data show CDR1 as MDHEN and CDR2 as SYDVKM. CDR3 size: 15 residues. In nucleotides, the CDR3 is TGTGCCAGCAGTCCCGGGACAATGACTGGAAACACCATATATTTT. It encodes CASSPGTMTGNTIYF.